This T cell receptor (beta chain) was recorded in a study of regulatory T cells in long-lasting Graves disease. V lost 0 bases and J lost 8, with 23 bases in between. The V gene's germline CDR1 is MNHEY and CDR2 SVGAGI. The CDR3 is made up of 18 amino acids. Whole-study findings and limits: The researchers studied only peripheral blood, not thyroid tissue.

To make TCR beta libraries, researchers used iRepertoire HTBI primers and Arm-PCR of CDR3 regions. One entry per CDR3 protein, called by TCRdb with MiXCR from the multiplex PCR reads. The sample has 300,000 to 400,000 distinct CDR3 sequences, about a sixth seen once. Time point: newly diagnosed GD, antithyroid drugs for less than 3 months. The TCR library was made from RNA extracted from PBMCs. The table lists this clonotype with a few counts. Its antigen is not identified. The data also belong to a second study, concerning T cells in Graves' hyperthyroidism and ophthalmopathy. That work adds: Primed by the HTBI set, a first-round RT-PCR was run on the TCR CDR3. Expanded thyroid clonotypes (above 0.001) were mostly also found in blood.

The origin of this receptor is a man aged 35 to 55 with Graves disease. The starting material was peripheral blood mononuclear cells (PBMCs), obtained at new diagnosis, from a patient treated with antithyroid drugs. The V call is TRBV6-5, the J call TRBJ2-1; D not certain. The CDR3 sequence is CASSYSNDPRPQLDEQFF. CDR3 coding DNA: TGTGCCAGCAGTTACTCGAATGACCCCCGGCCCCAATTGGATGAGCAGTTCTTC.